The clone carrying this T cell receptor (beta chain) was picked up a small number of times. The V segment lost 5 bases and the J segment 0 bases; nucleotides outside the gene matches: 7. The CDR3 loop spans 18 amino acids. Looked up from germline, CDR1 is SGHAT and CDR2 is FQNNGV. Extracted from the samples, RNA was reverse transcribed into cDNA to serve as the sequencing template. The repertoire was sequenced with immunoSEQ multiplex PCR; TCRdb's copy has only in-frame clones and lacks some. In the table there are roughly 10,000 clones, 55% to 65% of which are singletons. This sample is part of a study of CD8+ T cells in alopecia areata. At the level of the study: Treated patients were given oral tofacitinib, which was dosed at 5 to 10 mg twice daily.

Alopecia areata patients provided lesional scalp punch biopsies and peripheral blood. This receptor was identified in a human donor with alopecia areata. This chain links TRBV11-2 with TRBJ2-3, with 14 nucleotides matching TRBD2. The input for sequencing was skin, taken at week 0. CDR3 sequence: CASSPGTSGGYSTDTQYF. CDR3 DNA sequence: TGTGCCAGCAGCCCGGGGACTAGCGGGGGCTATAGCACAGATACGCAGTATTTT.